Listed here are 26 T cell receptor beta chains from one sample, sequenced in a study of blood T cell repertoires in COVID-19. TCRdb keeps only in-frame clones here, not all; method: immunoSEQ multiplex PCR. Altogether around 290,000 clones are present, more than 85% being singletons, with the ten largest covering about 4.6%. The sample consisted of peripheral blood. The receptors derive from a man aged 40-49 years with acute or convalescent COVID-19.

J is TRBJ1-1 and V is TRBV5-1; D remains ambiguous. This CDR3 spans 14 amino acids. The germline CDR1 and CDR2 sequences are SGHRS and YFSETQ. Deletions cut 3 bases from V and 0 bases from J, with 9 bases between. The CDR3, as DNA: TGCGCCAGCAGCTCGTTAGACATGAACACTGAAGCTTTCTTT. It codes for CASSSLDMNTEAFF.

CDR3 sequence (DNA): TGTGCCAGCACCTCCGACGGGGGTTTAACTGAAGCTTTCTTT. It translates to CASTSDGGLTEAFF. The J gene is TRBJ1-1, the V gene TRBV2; TRBD1 might be the D (5 bases). Germline V lookup: CDR1 SNHLY, CDR2 FYNNEI. The CDR3 runs to 14 residues. Trimming left V 7 bases short and J 5 bases short, with 17 bases between. Full variable domain (rest looked up from reference TRBV2 and TRBJ1-1): EPEVTQTPSHQVTQMGQEVILRCVPISNHLYFYWYRQILGQKVEFLVSFYNNEISEKSEIFDDQFSVERPDGSNFTLKIRSTKLEDSAMYFCASTSDGGLTEAFFGQGTRLTVV.

This clone was counted between two and nine times. Different DNA sequences within this sample yield the same CDR3. The chain employs TRBV19 and TRBJ1-2; a possible D gene is TRBD1 (6 bases). The CDR3 totals 13 residues. Per the germline V gene, CDR1 is LNHDA and CDR2 is SQIVND (reference sequence). V shed 5 bases and J shed 2 bases, with 9 bases lying between them. Here the CDR3 reads CASSQGINYGYTF. The CDR3, as DNA: TGTGCCAGTAGTCAGGGGATCAACTATGGCTACACCTTC.

This chain joins TRBV10-1 and TRBJ1-4, with TRBD1 matching 7 bases. Germline CDR1 is WNHNN and CDR2 is SYGVQD (reference sequence). This CDR3 region has 14 residues. V gave up 0 bases and J gave up 10 bases; unmatched junction bases: 5. The CDR3 region is CASSESHQGGKLFF. DNA of the CDR3: TGCGCCAGCAGTGAGTCCCACCAGGGGGGAAAACTGTTTTTT.

V and J are TRBV11-2 and TRBJ2-1; D is possibly TRBD1 (6 bases). Germline-derived CDR1 and CDR2 are SGHAT and FQNNGV. Deletions cut 5 bases from V and 4 bases from J, with 9 bases between. This CDR3 has 13 residues. The CDR3 region is CASSQGHYNEQFF. The DNA of the CDR3 is TGTGCCAGCAGCCAGGGACATTACAATGAGCAGTTCTTC. Based on the CDR3 plus reference TRBV11-2 and TRBJ2-1, the full variable domain is EAGVAQSPRYKIIEKRQSVAFWCNPISGHATLYWYQQILGQGPKLLIQFQNNGVVDDSQLPKDRFSAERLKGVDSTLKIQPAKLEDSAVYLCASSQGHYNEQFFGPGTRLTVL.

This chain links TRBV11-2 with TRBJ2-4, with TRBD1 matching 9 bases. Losses at the gene ends were 4 bases for V and 3 bases for J; bases not matched to a gene: 7. CDR3 length: 16 amino acids. Germline CDR1 is SGHAT and CDR2 is FQNNGV. The CDR3, as DNA: TGTGCCAGCAGCTCCTGGACAGGGGAGGGCAAAAACATTCAGTACTTC. Amino acids: CASSSWTGEGKNIQYF. The full variable domain, with the rest looked up from reference TRBV11-2 and TRBJ2-4, is EAGVAQSPRYKIIEKRQSVAFWCNPISGHATLYWYQQILGQGPKLLIQFQNNGVVDDSQLPKDRFSAERLKGVDSTLKIQPAKLEDSAVYLCASSSWTGEGKNIQYFGAGTRLSVL.

The sample holds many counts of this clone. V and J are TRBV11-2 and TRBJ2-3; D remains unclear. The germline V and J ends were trimmed by 3 bases and 2 bases, with 3 bases remaining between them. There are 12 residues in the CDR3. The germline CDR1 and CDR2 sequences are SGHAT and FQNNGV. The CDR3 reads CASSFNTDTQYF. CDR3 DNA sequence: TGTGCCAGCAGCTTTAACACAGATACGCAGTATTTT. The whole variable domain, remainder taken from reference TRBV11-2 and TRBJ2-3, is EAGVAQSPRYKIIEKRQSVAFWCNPISGHATLYWYQQILGQGPKLLIQFQNNGVVDDSQLPKDRFSAERLKGVDSTLKIQPAKLEDSAVYLCASSFNTDTQYFGPGTRLTVL.

The chain joins TRBV9 to TRBJ1-5, with a tentative D call TRBD1 (6 bases). V lost 0 bases and J lost 3, with 13 bases in between. CDR3 size: 16 residues. CDR1 SGDLS and CDR2 YYNGEE come from the germline V gene. The CDR3 sequence: CASSVGRNRVNQPQHF. Here the CDR3 DNA reads TGTGCCAGCAGCGTAGGGAGAAACAGGGTCAATCAGCCCCAGCATTTT.

The chain couples TRBV3-1 (or the pseudogene TRBV3-2) to TRBJ2-1; 9 nucleotides match TRBD1. The CDR3 is made up of 14 amino acids. The V gene end was trimmed by 10 bases and the J gene end by 7 bases; junction bases not matched to a gene: 11. Germline CDR1 reads LGHDT; CDR2 reads YNNKEL (reference sequence). This CDR3 is CATEKQGAGNEQFF. In DNA form, the CDR3 reads TGTGCCACAGAAAAACAGGGGGCAGGGAATGAGCAGTTCTTC.

This clone was seen only once. This chain connects TRBV29-1 to TRBJ2-1; 8 bases are a match to TRBD2. The V gene's germline CDR1 is SQVTM and CDR2 ANQGSEA. V trimming: 4 bases; J trimming: 6 bases; junction bases outside the gene matches: 8. The CDR3 contains 14 residues. CDR3 in amino acids: CSVGAGTRGNEQFF. The CDR3 DNA sequence: TGCAGCGTTGGCGCCGGGACTAGGGGCAATGAGCAGTTCTTC.

This rearrangement joins TRBV4-1 to TRBJ2-1; 8 nucleotides agree with TRBD2. Germline assignment: CDR1 MGHRA and CDR2 YSYEKL. The CDR3 contains 16 residues. V trimming: 1 base; J trimming: 7 bases; junction bases outside the gene matches: 9. The CDR3, as DNA: TGCGCCAGCAGCCAAGTAAGGGGGACTAGTTGGAATGAGCAGTTCTTC. Translating it yields CASSQVRGTSWNEQFF.

The chain links TRBV6-5 to TRBJ1-4, with 8 bases aligning to TRBD1. CDR1 and CDR2 from the germline V gene are MNHEY and SVGAGI. Trimming cost V 0 bases and J 8 bases; bases outside gene matches: 8. The CDR3 runs to 16 residues. CDR3 coding DNA: TGTGCCAGCAGTTACTCCCGGGGGACAGGAAGCGAAAAACTGTTTTTT. Its protein is CASSYSRGTGSEKLFF.

This chain joins TRBV5-6 and TRBJ2-1, with D possibly matching TRBD2 (5 bases). Trimming took off 4 bases at V and 2 bases at J, with 16 bases between the two ends. CDR3 length: 16 amino acids. Germline loops: CDR1 SGHDT, CDR2 YYEEEE. The DNA for the CDR3 is TGTGCCAGCAGCACCAACACCCGGGGAGCCTACAATGAGCAGTTCTTC. Its protein is CASSTNTRGAYNEQFF.

The CDR3 DNA reads TGTGCCAGCAGCTTAGCCGGGGAGGGGACCTACGAGCAGTACTTC. Translating it yields CASSLAGEGTYEQYF. V usage is TRBV7-8 and J usage is TRBJ2-7; 7 bases match TRBD2. The germline CDR1 and CDR2 sequences are SGHVS and FQNEAQ. The CDR3 sequence is 15 residues long. V was pared by 0 bases and J by 2 bases, with 4 bases of the junction left unmatched.

The chain has TRBV6-5 and TRBJ1-5; no firm D call. This CDR3 has 13 residues. The V gene's germline CDR1 is MNHEY and CDR2 SVGAGI. Trimming left V 8 bases short and J 5 bases short, with 13 bases between. The CDR3 DNA is TGTGCCAGCCGCCAATTCGGGGATCAGCCCCAGCATTTT. Translation gives CASRQFGDQPQHF.

V and J are TRBV6-6 and TRBJ1-2; D is uncertain. V shed 7 bases and J shed 7 bases, with 13 bases lying between them. CDR3 length: 12 amino acids. Germline loops: CDR1 MNHNY, CDR2 SVGAGI (reference sequence). The CDR3 DNA reads as TGTGCCAGCATGGACTTTGTCTTTGGCTACACCTTC. Protein: CASMDFVFGYTF.

The CDR3 DNA reads as TGTGCCAGCAGCCCCTCCAATAGGGAGGATGAAAAACTGTTTTTT. Its protein is CASSPSNREDEKLFF. The chain links TRBV11-1 to TRBJ1-4; no definite D call. The CDR3 sequence is 15 residues long. Trimming removed 5 bases from V and 6 bases from J, with 16 bases in between. Germline lookup yields CDR1 SGHAT and CDR2 FQDESV (reference sequence).

Here the CDR3 DNA reads TGTGCCAGTACCCCCTCGGAGGGGGGCTACACCTTC. Amino acid sequence: CASTPSEGGYTF. V and J are TRBV19 and TRBJ1-2, with D possibly matching TRBD1 (5 bases). Germline CDR1 is LNHDA and CDR2 is SQIVND (reference sequence). The V end was cut by 7 bases, the J end by 8 bases, with 14 bases between. CDR3 length: 12 residues.

CDR3: CASSQGSNTEAFF. In DNA form, the CDR3 reads TGTGCCAGCAGCCAGGGATCGAACACTGAAGCTTTCTTT. V gene TRBV9 combines with J gene TRBJ1-1; D perhaps matches TRBD1 (5 bases). Trimming stripped 4 bases from V and 1 base from J, with 8 bases between. Germline V gene lookup returns CDR1 SGDLS and CDR2 YYNGEE. This CDR3 spans 13 amino acids. The variable domain in full, completed from reference TRBV9 and TRBJ1-1, reads DSGVTQTPKHLITATGQRVTLRCSPRSGDLSVYWYQQSLDQGLQFLIQYYNGEERAKGNILERFSAQQFPDLHSELNLSSLELGDSALYFCASSQGSNTEAFFGQGTRLTVV.

The chain links TRBV21-1 to TRBJ1-2; the table's D gene call, TRBD1, was not cross checked with the DNA. TRBV21-1 is described as a pseudogene. The CDR3 covers 18 residues. CDR3 DNA: TGTGCCAGCAGCAAAATGGCGTGGACAGGGGACTCTAACTATGGCTACACCTTC. Protein: CASSKMAWTGDSNYGYTF.

This clone was found once. This chain uses TRBV29-1 with TRBJ1-1, with 7 nucleotides matching TRBD1. Trimming cost V 6 bases and J 3 bases; bases outside gene matches: 7. CDR3 length: 13 residues. Per the germline V gene, CDR1 is SQVTM and CDR2 is ANQGSEA. In nucleotides, the CDR3 is TGCAGCGTCCTTCCGACAGGGTACACTGAAGCTTTCTTT. As protein: CSVLPTGYTEAFF.

This clone was found a few times. The chain employs TRBV5-1 and TRBJ2-3, with TRBD1 matching over 7 bases. This CDR3 region has 13 residues. Germline CDR1 is SGHRS and CDR2 is YFSETQ. V trimming: 4 bases; J trimming: 5 bases; junction bases outside the gene matches: 4. The CDR3: CASSDTGEDTQYF. Written as DNA, the CDR3 is TGCGCCAGCAGCGATACAGGGGAAGATACGCAGTATTTT.

The genes are TRBV5-1 and TRBJ1-2; perhaps TRBD1 as D (6 bases). Germline CDR1 and CDR2: SGHRS and YFSETQ. This CDR3 is built from 12 residues. The V end lost 4 bases, the J end lost 8 bases, and 12 bases lay between the germline ends. DNA for the CDR3: TGCGCCAGCAGCCCGGACAGAGACGGCTACACCTTC. Translation: CASSPDRDGYTF.

The chain employs TRBV29-1 and TRBJ1-1; possible D gene TRBD1, 6 bases. The CDR3 is 14 amino acids. Trimming pared 0 bases from V and 5 bases from J, leaving 13 bases between. Germline-derived CDR1 and CDR2 are SQVTM and ANQGSEA. The CDR3 DNA is TGCAGCGTTGAAGAACAAGGGGGATATACTGAAGCTTTCTTT. It is translated as CSVEEQGGYTEAFF.

V and J are TRBV10-3 and TRBJ1-2; 10 bases map to TRBD1. The CDR3 runs to 17 residues. CDR1 is ENHRY and CDR2 is SYGVKD in the germline V gene. V shed 0 bases, J shed 2 bases, and the junction held 6 bases outside the gene matches. This chain's CDR3 is CAISESLGQGVNYGYTF. The CDR3 nucleotides are TGTGCCATCAGTGAGTCGCTAGGACAGGGGGTAAACTATGGCTACACCTTC.

Only a few counts were recorded for this clone. The V gene is TRBV7-2, the J gene TRBJ1-1, with 9 positions matching TRBD1. Germline CDR1 is SGHTA and CDR2 is FQGNSA. The CDR3 has 16 residues. With V trimmed by 5 bases and J by 4 bases, 11 bases remained unmatched. DNA for the CDR3: TGTGCCAGCAGCCCGCGCGGGGGACAGGGAACCACTGAAGCTTTCTTT. It translates to CASSPRGGQGTTEAFF.